This T cell receptor beta chain emerged from a study of CD8+ T cells in alopecia areata. Overall study: Twice daily, treated patients received 5 to 10 mg of oral tofacitinib. Tofacitinib ran 6 to 18 months, followed by 6 months off drug.

RNA extraction was followed by reverse transcription into cDNA, which acted as the sequencing template. Generated by immunoSEQ multiplex PCR, the TCRdb table keeps only in-frame clones and is missing some. The sample holds 200,000 to 250,000 clones; 50% to 75% are singletons and the top ten take more than 3.5%. General study points: Many expanded lesional clones persisted in scalp and blood during tofacitinib treatment.

As for treatment: oral pan-JAK inhibitor, 5-10 mg twice daily. CDR3 length: 15 residues. Between the trimmed V and J ends, which lost 6 bases and 0 bases, there was a span of 11 bases. Germline V CDR1 and CDR2: MNHEY, SVGAGI. Comments on this clone: The antigen is not known.

The chain couples TRBV6-5 to TRBJ2-2; no definite D call. The sample in question was CD4+ T cells sorted from blood, obtained at week 4, from a patient treated with tofacitinib. The sequence was collected from a human donor with alopecia areata. The CDR3 loop is CASSFDGSNTGELFF. In DNA form, the CDR3 reads TGTGCCAGCAGCTTCGACGGATCGAACACCGGGGAGCTGTTTTTT.